This TCR beta chain was identified in a study of cytomegalovirus exposure and HLA in healthy donors listed by TCRdb under 2017. Background for the entire study: An earlier analysis of approximately 640 of the donors reported approximately 290 Gb of sequence data and 100 million to 140 million unique TCR beta sequences from 150 million to 200 million T cells. Around 300 gigabases of sequencing data and some 85 million unique TCR sequences were included in an early release covering roughly 600 HLA-typed donors. The genetic ancestry cluster associated with self-reported Caucasian donors included approximately 85% of the 398 genotyped donors. The aim of the study was to test whether cataloging public T cell receptors could identify signatures of past pathogen exposure. The study used immunosequencing to profile the T cell repertoires of 666 subjects and linked those repertoires to cytomegalovirus serostatus. In addition to the first cohort of roughly 700 subjects, a separate validation cohort of approximately 130 different subjects was used. High-throughput TCR immunosequencing, statistical association of individual TCRs with disease status, and machine learning were combined to predict cytomegalovirus infection status. A later analysis re-examined previously published TCR beta repertoires from 500 to 700 donors and added high-resolution HLA genotyping to investigate patterns of TCR occurrence. Rather than drawing on any new phenotypic data, the later analysis identified candidate immune exposures from TCR beta sequences and the way those sequences occurred across donors. An earlier analysis of approximately 580 of the donors used high-throughput TCR beta sequencing to judge whether each TCR beta V gene segment behaved as functional or pseudogenic. Alongside the repertoire data, information on donor age, sex, ethnicity and CMV serostatus was compiled. A later genetic analysis took genome-wide SNP genotypes for about 65% of the 666 donors and used that subset as a discovery cohort. Every discovery cohort repertoire had been produced on one sequencing platform. Class I and class II HLA loci were covered by the typing at four-digit resolution. Typing coverage varied by locus: roughly 620-640 donors for A, B, C, DRB1 and DQB1; roughly 560 for DQA1; nearly 610 for DPA1; roughly 450 for DPB1. Because of strong linkage in the cohort, five DR-DQ haplotypes were treated as single units for association and clustering. On average, 235,054 unique TCR beta nucleotide sequences were sequenced per donor among 300 to 500 genotyped donors of the cohort, with 15% to 20% of those sequences being non-productive.

On the study overall, not on this receptor specifically: Because HLA typing was missing for some donors at each locus, association tests included only the typed subset. The only immune exposure information available for the cohort was CMV serostatus. A later genetic analysis associated a missense DCLRE1C variant with V-gene and J-gene trimming of TCR beta chains, and an independent cohort replicated the association. A total of fewer than 200 TCR beta chains were listed by the study as associated with cytomegalovirus. Most TCR sequences were observed very rarely across donors, whereas some public TCRs were present in many individuals. A later analysis found that HLA-associated TCR beta chains were more clonally expanded and had lower generation probabilities than equally common non-associated chains. In a later analysis, several top co-occurrence clusters were reported to appear linked to parvovirus B19, influenza, CMV and Epstein-Barr virus. In a later genetic analysis, fewer N-insertions in productive TCRs were reported among donors in an Asian-associated ancestry cluster than the roughly 700-donor mean. The authors suggested that the approach could potentially be generalized to other disease states and immunological phenotypes. Only TCR beta chains were sequenced in this cohort, and the absence of alpha or paired-chain data limited detectable features. The classifier was reported to diagnose cytomegalovirus status with high specificity and sensitivity in both the original cohort and the validation cohort. A later analysis associated around 16,000 TCR beta sequences with specific HLA alleles at a false discovery rate of 0.05. An earlier analysis of approximately 530 of the donors showed that most TCR beta V segments appeared in productive rearrangements either about 87% or about 30% of the time, which broadly matched IMGT annotations. A few of the identified cytomegalovirus-associated TCR beta chains were confirmed in vitro to be specific for cytomegalovirus antigens. Roughly uniform sequencing depth across donors was assumed in presence/absence analyses, although this assumption may not hold. The 87-base-pair reads could not distinguish some IMGT-functional V segments, including TRBV6-2 and TRBV6-3, so those segments were excluded. A further reported finding was that TCR beta sequences accurately predicted the HLA-A and HLA-B alleles for most subjects in the first cohort. In a later analysis, most CMV-associated TCR beta chains were found to appear HLA-restricted, with HLA associations seemingly driven largely by CMV exposure. A cluster of highly shared sequence variants was judged likely to represent a technical artifact of the sequencing pipeline. The earlier analysis of approximately 590 of the donors excluded approximately 15 rarely observed V segments, including chromosome 9 orphons, because counts were too low. Linkage disequilibrium might explain the correlated functional status among segregating V segments, but an unknown experimental factor could not be ruled out. Strong co-occurrence of HLA alleles, especially DR and DQ, made assigning TCR associations to individual alleles difficult. In a later analysis, TCR association rates were found to vary across HLA loci, with the most associated TCRs seen for DRB1 alleles and the fewest for HLA-C alleles.

Details on this clone: The clone's antigen remains unknown. Nothing much larger sits one base from this clone, and base qualities are not available.

Looking up the germline V gene yields CDR1 MNHEY and CDR2 SVGAGI. V is pruned by 6 bases and J by 2 bases, leaving 4 bases of the junction without a gene match. Measured from the cysteine to the phenylalanine, the CDR3 is 14 residues long. CDR3 DNA only is kept here, 42 bases in frame from base 1. The cohort was made up of around 720 healthy bone marrow donors. At the time of sampling, every cohort member was nominally healthy, though immune exposures that went unrecorded were likely present. The donor was CMV seronegative and was included in the group of about 350 seronegative cohort members. A peripheral blood sample was provided by each donor, and peripheral blood mononuclear cells were used for TCR beta sequencing. The Qiagen DNeasy Blood Extraction Kit was used to extract genomic DNA from the blood cell samples. Receptor amplification or capture employed the immunoSEQ multiplex PCR assay. A mixture of 60 forward primers for TCR Vbeta segments and 13 reverse primers for TCR Jbeta segments was used in the multiplex PCR. The CDR3 region of rearranged TCR beta genes was amplified from genomic DNA with a multiplex PCR assay. The Illumina HiSeq System was used to sequence the amplified TCR beta libraries as 87-base-pair reads. The authors' pipeline ran thus. A later analysis tallied around 82 million unique TCR beta chains across the 666 repertoires, and about 12 million of those chains were shared by two or more donors. Raw reads were error-corrected and collapsed into unique sequences with a nearest-neighbor algorithm that merged closely related sequences to remove PCR and sequencing errors. Alignment of CDR3 sequences to IMGT reference sequences was used to assign V, D and J gene segments. For a sequence to be retained, a match of at least six nucleotides to both a V gene segment and a J gene segment was required. Rearrangements were called productive when the CDR3 lacked stop codons and stayed in frame with V and J; all others were non-productive. CDR3 was defined by IMGT convention, running from the second conserved V-encoded cysteine to the conserved J-encoded phenylalanine. The earlier analysis of 500 to 650 of the donors excluded any sequence lacking an unambiguous match to a single V gene segment. In an earlier analysis of 450 to 700 of the donors, V segments were called functional above 56.7% productive rearrangements and were called segregating when the between-donor standard deviation exceeded 5%. A statistical classification framework was built to diagnose cytomegalovirus status from the catalog of TCR beta chain sequences. In a later analysis, V and J genes were assigned by comparing TCR nucleotide sequences against IMGT/GENE-DB human TR gene sequences. The TCRdist pipeline was used in a later analysis to assign CDR3 sequences and most-parsimonious VDJ recombination scenarios. In a later analysis, each TCR beta chain was defined by its CDR3 amino acid sequence together with its V-gene family, and reads without a unique V-gene family were excluded. To address suspected cross-contamination and a sequencing artifact, a later analysis removed a few hundred highly shared, low-generation-probability nucleotide sequences. A later analysis calculated a clonal expansion index for each public chain from normalized within-repertoire ranks of inferred template counts. A later analysis computed generation probabilities with a VDJ recombination model fitted to out-of-frame rearrangements, and checked the results against IGoR. Hypergeometric tests were used in a later analysis to score TCR-TCR, TCR-HLA and TCR-CMV co-occurrence, with a repertoire-size bias correction applied to the TCR pairs. A later analysis estimated false discovery rates by permuting HLA or CMV assignments 20 times. A later analysis grouped co-occurring TCRs with DBSCAN, adding TCRdist sequence similarity when clustering within HLA-allele-positive subsets. Repertoires with fewer than 30,000 or more than 120,000 public chains were left out of co-occurrence clustering, as were several repertoires with anomalous nucleotide sharing. The table was pulled from immuneACCESS by TCRdb, which kept in-frame rearrangements only. Such tables lose some clones; where checked, under half of the loss comes from unresolved V genes, and the rest has no known cause. That table gives V, J and clone size, and the DNA gave D and trimming. The sample has roughly 100,000 clones on record, 65% to 85% of them singletons. The ten largest clones represent around 9.3% of the sample.

Sequencing was performed on PBMCs. Recombination linked TRBV6-5 to TRBJ2-5; 9 central nucleotides agree with TRBD1. This TCR came from a man aged 45-60 years in good health and CMV-seronegative. The DNA reads TGTGCCAGCAGCTGGGACAGGGTACAAGAGACCCAGTACTTC. Its product reads: CASSWDRVQETQYF.